The T cell receptor (beta chain) described here comes from a study of T cells in Graves' hyperthyroidism and ophthalmopathy. Overall study context: At the time of initial diagnosis and before any treatment, peripheral blood was collected. Study results and caveats: In simple terms, a model built on 13 V-J features told ophthalmopathy apart from stable hyperthyroidism.

This clonotype came up many times. Its antigen is unidentified. Hyperthyroidism in the patients, aged 18 to 65, was newly diagnosed and under 2 months in duration. Predating any ophthalmopathy symptoms, the blood sample was taken at first hyperthyroidism diagnosis. J gave up 3 bases and V 4 bases, and 9 bases lay outside the gene matches. The germline V gene has CDR1 SGHRS and CDR2 YFSETQ. This CDR3 spans 17 amino acids. Authors of the study amplified TCR beta CDR3 regions from RNA transcripts. With the HTBI primer set, the TCR CDR3 went through a first round of RT-PCR. TCRdb itself ran the multiplex PCR reads through MiXCR, one entry per CDR3 protein. Of around 33,000 distinct CDR3 sequences in the sample, around 50% were seen once.

This clonotype originated in a woman in her forties or fifties with Graves' hyperthyroidism that later progressed to Graves' ophthalmopathy. The chain joins TRBV5-1 to TRBJ2-5, with 13 bases identical to TRBD2. Sequencing was done on a sample of blood. Here the CDR3 DNA reads TGCGCCAGCAGCCTAGGGACTAGCGGGACCGGGAAAGAGACCCAGTACTTC. Its protein is CASSLGTSGTGKETQYF.